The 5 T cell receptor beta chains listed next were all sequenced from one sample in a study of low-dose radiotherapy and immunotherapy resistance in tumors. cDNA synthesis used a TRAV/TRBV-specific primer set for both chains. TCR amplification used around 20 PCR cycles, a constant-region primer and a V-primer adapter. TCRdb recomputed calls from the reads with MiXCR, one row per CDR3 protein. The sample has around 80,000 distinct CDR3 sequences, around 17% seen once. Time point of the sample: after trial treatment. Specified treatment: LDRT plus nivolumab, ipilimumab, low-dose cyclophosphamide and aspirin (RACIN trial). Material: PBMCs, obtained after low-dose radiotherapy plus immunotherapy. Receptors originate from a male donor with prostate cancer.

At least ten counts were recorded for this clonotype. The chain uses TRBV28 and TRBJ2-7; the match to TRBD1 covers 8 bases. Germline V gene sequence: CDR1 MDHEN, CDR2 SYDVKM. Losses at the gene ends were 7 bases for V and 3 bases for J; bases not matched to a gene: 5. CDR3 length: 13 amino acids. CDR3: CASTGQEYYEQYF. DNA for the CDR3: TGTGCCAGCACGGGACAGGAATACTACGAGCAGTACTTC.

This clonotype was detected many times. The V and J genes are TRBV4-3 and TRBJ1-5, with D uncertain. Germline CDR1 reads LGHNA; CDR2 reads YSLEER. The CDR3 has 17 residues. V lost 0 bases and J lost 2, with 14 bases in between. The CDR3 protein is CASSQEPPGFGNQPQHF. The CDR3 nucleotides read TGCGCCAGCAGCCAAGAACCACCAGGCTTTGGCAATCAGCCCCAGCATTTT.

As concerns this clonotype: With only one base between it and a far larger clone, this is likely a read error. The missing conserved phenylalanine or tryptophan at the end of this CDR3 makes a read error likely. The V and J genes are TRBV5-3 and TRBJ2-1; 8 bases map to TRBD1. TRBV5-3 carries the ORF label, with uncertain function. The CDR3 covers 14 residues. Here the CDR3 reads CASSLGQGRGEQFC. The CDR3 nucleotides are TGTGCCAGCAGCTTAGGACAGGGAAGAGGTGAGCAGTTCTGC.

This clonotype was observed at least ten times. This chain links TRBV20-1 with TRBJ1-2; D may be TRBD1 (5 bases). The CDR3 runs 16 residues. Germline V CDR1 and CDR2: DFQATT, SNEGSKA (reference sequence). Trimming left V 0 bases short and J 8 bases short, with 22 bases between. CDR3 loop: CSARDFKTGGSGGYTF. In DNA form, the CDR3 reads TGCAGTGCTAGAGATTTTAAGACGGGGGGATCTGGGGGCTACACCTTC.

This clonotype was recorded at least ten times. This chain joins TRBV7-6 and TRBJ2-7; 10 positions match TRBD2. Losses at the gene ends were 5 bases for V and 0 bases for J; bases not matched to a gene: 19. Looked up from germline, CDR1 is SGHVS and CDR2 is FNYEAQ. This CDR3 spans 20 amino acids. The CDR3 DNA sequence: TGTGCCAGCAGCCTTTTAGCTCCGGCTAGCGGGAGTTTTAGCTCCTACGAGCAGTACTTC. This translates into CASSLLAPASGSFSSYEQYF.